This TCR beta chain derives from a study of OX40 agonist ivuxolimab in advanced cancers. At the level of the study: Cancers in dose escalation were hepatocellular, melanoma, renal cell and head and neck. Study-wide results and caveats: On average, CD8+ T cells showed a greater number of expanded clones than CD4+.

Only in-frame clones appear in the TCRdb table, and some are missing; sequencing was by immunoSEQ multiplex PCR. The sample holds 80,000 or so clones, more than 90% seen once. In regard to this clone: The target antigen is unknown.

This clonotype originated in an adult with an advanced solid tumor such as melanoma, head and neck, liver or kidney cancer. The sample here was CD4+ or CD8+ T cells sorted from blood, taken in a trial of the OX40 agonist ivuxolimab.

For the CDR3, the DNA is TGTGCTAGTGGTGCGGGACTAGCGGGGGGGCCCGGGGAGCTGTTTTTT. Translating gives CASGAGLAGGPGELFF. V gene TRBV12-5 combines with J gene TRBJ2-2, with TRBD2 identical over 16 bases. Per the germline V gene, CDR1 is LGHNT and CDR2 is FRNRAP. Trimming took 5 bases from V and 6 from J; bases not matched to a gene: 3. This CDR3 is 16 amino acids long.